These T cell receptor beta chains were read from a single sample in a study of blood T cells in healthy people across ages. One entry per CDR3 protein results from TCRdb running MiXCR on the 5' RACE reads. Seen here are approximately 350,000 distinct CDR3 sequences, 45% to 65% observed once, and the top ten hold 50% to 65%. The sequenced material came from blood. The receptor source for this set is a man in his fifties or sixties in good health. CDR3s include the opening cysteine and the closing phenylalanine or tryptophan. The D gene is left open where the match is weak. Clone size appears in some rows only: once, few, many, or a class for an expanded clone.

TRBJ2-7 | TRBD1 | TRBV20-1 | few | CSASGQVHEQYF | TGCAGTGCTTCTGGACAGGTCCACGAGCAGTACTTC
TRBJ2-1 | TRBD2 | TRBV6-5 | NA | CASSYEGGTYNEQFF | TGTGCCAGCAGTTATGAGGGAGGGACCTACAATGAGCAGTTCTTC
TRBJ2-7 | NA | TRBV10-3 | NA | CAIAGTHLVEQYF | TGTGCCATCGCCGGGACCCACCTTGTGGAGCAGTACTTC
TRBJ2-5 | NA | TRBV29-1 | NA | CSVEGRGETQYF | TGCAGCGTTGAGGGTCGGGGGGAGACCCAGTACTTC
TRBJ2-7 | NA | TRBV20-1 | NA | CSARGTTGLSSYEQYF | TGCAGTGCTAGAGGTACCACAGGGTTGAGCTCCTACGAGCAGTACTTC
TRBJ2-7 | TRBD1 | TRBV28 | NA | CASSKGGRIVDEQYF | TGTGCCAGCAGCAAAGGGGGCAGGATCGTGGACGAGCAGTACTTC
TRBJ1-1 | NA | TRBV5-1 | NA | CASSPRTALTEAFF | TGCGCCAGCAGCCCCAGGACAGCCCTCACTGAAGCTTTCTTT
TRBJ2-5 | NA | TRBV5-1 | NA | CASSNSVQETQYF | TGCGCCAGCAGTAATAGCGTCCAAGAGACCCAGTACTTC
TRBJ2-1 | NA | TRBV7-2 | once | CASSIQATAGINEQFF | TGTGCCAGCAGCATTCAGGCGACCGCGGGGATCAATGAGCAGTTCTTC
TRBJ2-7 | NA | TRBV7-2 | few | CASSSPRETYEQYF | TGTGCCAGCAGCTCCCCACGGGAAACCTACGAGCAGTACTTC
TRBJ2-1 | NA | TRBV5-1 | NA | CASSSDASGDNEQFF | TGCGCCAGCAGCTCGGACGCGAGTGGAGACAATGAGCAGTTCTTC
TRBJ2-2 | TRBD1 | TRBV6-6 | NA | CASSSGQGRSNTGELFF | TGTGCCAGCAGTTCTGGACAGGGGCGGTCGAACACCGGGGAGCTGTTTTTT
TRBJ2-7 | NA | TRBV4-1 | few | CASSQERNRAYEQYF | TGCGCCAGCAGCCAAGAAAGGAACAGGGCCTACGAGCAGTACTTC
TRBJ2-3 | TRBD2 | TRBV6-1 | few | CASRLGGGAPDTQYF | TGTGCCAGCAGGCTTGGCGGGGGGGCCCCAGATACGCAGTATTTT
TRBJ2-3 | NA | TRBV5-1 | NA | CASSPLGTPDTQYF | TGCGCCAGCAGTCCCCTCGGGACTCCAGATACGCAGTATTTT
TRBJ2-1 | TRBD1 | TRBV11-1 | NA | CASSSGQSWDEQFF | TGTGCCAGCAGCTCGGGACAGAGTTGGGATGAGCAGTTCTTC
TRBJ2-5 | TRBD2 | TRBV4-3 | few | CASSQDHSAGGRQYF | TGCGCCAGCAGCCAAGATCATTCGGCGGGAGGCCGGCAGTACTTC
TRBJ2-3 | TRBD1 | TRBV6-2/TRBV6-3 | few | CASSYAGGIPDTQYF | TGTGCCAGCAGTTACGCAGGGGGCATCCCAGATACGCAGTATTTT
TRBJ2-6 | NA | TRBV25-1 | NA | CASSEANVLTF | TGTGCCAGTTCCGAGGCCAACGTCCTGACTTTC
TRBJ1-2 | NA | TRBV12-3/TRBV12-4 | NA | CASKPGGALSGYTF | TGTGCCAGCAAGCCTGGGGGGGCCCTTAGTGGCTACACCTTC
TRBJ2-3 | TRBD1 | TRBV20-1 | once | CSASGDRTAPDTQYF | TGCAGTGCTAGTGGGGACAGGACGGCCCCAGATACGCAGTATTTT
TRBJ1-1 | NA | TRBV6-5 | many | CASSYSGQEAFF | TGTGCCAGCAGTTACTCTGGTCAGGAAGCTTTCTTT
TRBJ2-7 | NA | TRBV15 | NA | CATSRRDSQGYKQYF | TGTGCCACCAGCAGGAGGGACTCCCAAGGGTACAAGCAGTACTTC
TRBJ2-7 | TRBD1 | TRBV7-3 | many | CASSLSGTGGYEQYF | TGTGCCAGCAGCTTAAGCGGGACAGGGGGCTACGAGCAGTACTTC